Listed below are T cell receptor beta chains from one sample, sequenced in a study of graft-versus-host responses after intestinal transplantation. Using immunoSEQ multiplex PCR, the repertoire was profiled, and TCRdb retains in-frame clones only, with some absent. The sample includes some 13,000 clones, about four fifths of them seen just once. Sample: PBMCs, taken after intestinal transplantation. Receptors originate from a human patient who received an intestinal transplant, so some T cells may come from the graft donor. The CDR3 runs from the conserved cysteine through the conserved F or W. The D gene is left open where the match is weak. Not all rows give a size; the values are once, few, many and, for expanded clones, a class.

CDR3aa: CASSLRGGGTQYF; CDR3nt: TGTGCCAGCAGCTTACGAGGTGGGGGGACCCAGTACTTC; d_gene: .; v_gene: TRBV11-2; j_gene: TRBJ2-5; abundance: .
CDR3aa: CASSGLYSGYEQYF; CDR3nt: TGCGCCAGCAGCGGGCTCTATTCGGGGTACGAGCAGTACTTC; d_gene: .; v_gene: TRBV5-1; j_gene: TRBJ2-7; abundance: .
CDR3aa: CASSEGGSSGVDNEQFF; CDR3nt: TGTGCCAGCAGTGAAGGGGGTTCTAGCGGAGTTGACAATGAGCAGTTCTTC; d_gene: TRBD2; v_gene: TRBV2; j_gene: TRBJ2-1; abundance: .
CDR3aa: CASMDRGRNTGELFF; CDR3nt: TGTGCCAGCATGGACAGGGGCCGGAACACCGGGGAGCTGTTTTTT; d_gene: TRBD1; v_gene: TRBV2; j_gene: TRBJ2-2; abundance: .
CDR3aa: CASSSGQSTEAFF; CDR3nt: TGTGCCAGCAGCTCGGGACAATCCACTGAAGCTTTCTTT; d_gene: .; v_gene: TRBV9; j_gene: TRBJ1-1; abundance: once
CDR3aa: CASSLEQTGSGNTIYF; CDR3nt: TGTGCCAGCAGCTTAGAGCAGACCGGGTCTGGAAACACCATATATTTT; d_gene: .; v_gene: TRBV7-6; j_gene: TRBJ1-3; abundance: .
CDR3aa: CASRPPGQGFAGLSNQPQHF; CDR3nt: TGTGCCAGCAGGCCGCCGGGACAGGGCTTCGCGGGCCTTAGCAATCAGCCCCAGCATTTT; d_gene: TRBD1; v_gene: TRBV5-4; j_gene: TRBJ1-5; abundance: .
CDR3aa: CASSVSSGTGETQYF; CDR3nt: TGTGCCAGCAGCGTTTCGTCCGGGACAGGAGAGACCCAGTACTTC; d_gene: TRBD1; v_gene: TRBV9; j_gene: TRBJ2-5; abundance: .
CDR3aa: CASSPQGPNEQFF; CDR3nt: TGTGCCAGCAGCCCGCAGGGTCCTAATGAGCAGTTCTTC; d_gene: .; v_gene: TRBV13; j_gene: TRBJ2-1; abundance: .
CDR3aa: CASGWREGTDTQYF; CDR3nt: TGTGCCAGCGGGTGGCGGGAGGGGACAGATACGCAGTATTTT; d_gene: TRBD2; v_gene: TRBV6-6; j_gene: TRBJ2-3; abundance: .
CDR3aa: CASSPSGETQYF; CDR3nt: TGTGCCAGCTCACCTAGTGGAGAGACCCAGTACTTC; d_gene: .; v_gene: TRBV18; j_gene: TRBJ2-5; abundance: .
CDR3aa: CASSFGTSQLDTQYF; CDR3nt: TGCGCCAGCAGCTTCGGGACTAGCCAATTGGATACGCAGTATTTT; d_gene: TRBD2; v_gene: TRBV5-1; j_gene: TRBJ2-3; abundance: .
CDR3aa: CASSFGQGTVEQFF; CDR3nt: TGTGCCAGCAGCTTCGGACAGGGGACAGTTGAGCAGTTCTTC; d_gene: TRBD1; v_gene: TRBV7-9; j_gene: TRBJ2-1; abundance: .
CDR3aa: CASSYSPGQGNEKLFF; CDR3nt: TGTGCCAGCAGTTACTCGCCTGGACAGGGGAATGAAAAACTGTTTTTT; d_gene: TRBD1; v_gene: TRBV6-6; j_gene: TRBJ1-4; abundance: .
CDR3aa: CASRDRGNEKLFF; CDR3nt: TGCGCCAGCCGGGACAGGGGTAATGAAAAACTGTTTTTT; d_gene: TRBD1; v_gene: TRBV5-1; j_gene: TRBJ1-4; abundance: .
CDR3aa: CASSPPRFGLGNTEAFF; CDR3nt: TGTGCTAGCTCACCACCCCGATTTGGATTGGGGAACACTGAAGCTTTCTTT; d_gene: .; v_gene: TRBV18; j_gene: TRBJ1-1; abundance: once
CDR3aa: CASSVEPITEAFF; CDR3nt: TGTGCCAGCAGCGTAGAACCGATCACTGAAGCTTTCTTT; d_gene: .; v_gene: TRBV9; j_gene: TRBJ1-1; abundance: .
CDR3aa: CASSLPENAGSYNEQFF; CDR3nt: TGTGCCAGCAGCCTCCCTGAAAACGCCGGGAGTTATAATGAGCAGTTCTTC; d_gene: .; v_gene: TRBV4-2; j_gene: TRBJ2-1; abundance: few
CDR3aa: CASSELAQGREKLFF; CDR3nt: TGTGCCAGCAGTGAACTGGCGCAGGGGAGGGAAAAACTGTTTTTT; d_gene: .; v_gene: TRBV25-1; j_gene: TRBJ1-4; abundance: .
CDR3aa: CASSLWAGSTGEQYF; CDR3nt: TGCGCCAGCAGCTTGTGGGCAGGGTCAACGGGAGAGCAGTACTTC; d_gene: .; v_gene: TRBV5-1; j_gene: TRBJ2-7; abundance: .
CDR3aa: CASSPNSYLSNVLTF; CDR3nt: TGTGCCAGCAGTCCCAACAGCTATCTCTCCAACGTCCTGACTTTC; d_gene: .; v_gene: TRBV6-1; j_gene: TRBJ2-6; abundance: once
CDR3aa: CASSQIVLGRNEQFF; CDR3nt: TGCGCCAGCAGCCAAATAGTGCTGGGCAGGAATGAGCAGTTCTTC; d_gene: .; v_gene: TRBV4-1; j_gene: TRBJ2-1; abundance: .
CDR3aa: CASRGAGTPSGGYTF; CDR3nt: TGTGCCAGCAGGGGCGCCGGGACACCCTCGGGGGGCTACACCTTC; d_gene: .; v_gene: TRBV27; j_gene: TRBJ1-2; abundance: .
CDR3aa: CASSSPSFRGYTF; CDR3nt: TGTGCCAGCAGCTCGCCGTCATTCCGCGGCTACACCTTC; d_gene: .; v_gene: TRBV5-4; j_gene: TRBJ1-2; abundance: .
CDR3aa: CASSNFNTGELFF; CDR3nt: TGTGCCAGCAGCAACTTTAACACCGGGGAGCTGTTTTTT; d_gene: .; v_gene: TRBV21-1; j_gene: TRBJ2-2; abundance: .
CDR3aa: CASSSTVSNSPLHF; CDR3nt: TGCGCCAGCAGCTCGACAGTATCTAATTCACCCCTCCACTTT; d_gene: .; v_gene: TRBV5-1; j_gene: TRBJ1-6; abundance: .
CDR3aa: CASRWPSPTGEKLFF; CDR3nt: TGTGCCAGCAGGTGGCCCTCCCCGACAGGGGAAAAACTGTTTTTT; d_gene: TRBD1; v_gene: TRBV6-9; j_gene: TRBJ1-4; abundance: .
CDR3aa: CASSIRDRGEQYF; CDR3nt: TGTGCCAGTAGTATCCGGGACAGGGGCGAGCAGTACTTC; d_gene: TRBD1; v_gene: TRBV19; j_gene: TRBJ2-7; abundance: .
CDR3aa: CASSTDRTYEQYF; CDR3nt: TGTGCCAGTAGTACGGACAGAACCTACGAGCAGTACTTC; d_gene: .; v_gene: TRBV19; j_gene: TRBJ2-7; abundance: .
CDR3aa: CASSLGWGLEEKLFF; CDR3nt: TGTGCCAGCAGCTTAGGTTGGGGGTTGGAGGAAAAACTGTTTTTT; d_gene: .; v_gene: TRBV7-9; j_gene: TRBJ1-4; abundance: once
CDR3aa: CSEGVRTGELFF; CDR3nt: TGCAGCGAAGGGGTACGAACCGGGGAGCTGTTTTTT; d_gene: .; v_gene: TRBV29-1; j_gene: TRBJ2-2; abundance: .
CDR3aa: CASSLVLGNEQFF; CDR3nt: TGCGCCAGCAGCTTGGTACTAGGCAATGAGCAGTTCTTC; d_gene: .; v_gene: TRBV5-1; j_gene: TRBJ2-1; abundance: .